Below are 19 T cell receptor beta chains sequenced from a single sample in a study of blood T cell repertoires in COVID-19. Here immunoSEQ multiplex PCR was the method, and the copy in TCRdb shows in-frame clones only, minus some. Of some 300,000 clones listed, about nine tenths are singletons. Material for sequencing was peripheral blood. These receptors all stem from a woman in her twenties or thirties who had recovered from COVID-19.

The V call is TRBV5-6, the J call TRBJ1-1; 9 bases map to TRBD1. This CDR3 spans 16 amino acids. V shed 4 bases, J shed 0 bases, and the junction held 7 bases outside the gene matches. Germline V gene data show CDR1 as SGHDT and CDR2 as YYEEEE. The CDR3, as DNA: TGTGCCAGCAGCAAAGGGACAGGGAACATGAACACTGAAGCTTTCTTT. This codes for CASSKGTGNMNTEAFF.

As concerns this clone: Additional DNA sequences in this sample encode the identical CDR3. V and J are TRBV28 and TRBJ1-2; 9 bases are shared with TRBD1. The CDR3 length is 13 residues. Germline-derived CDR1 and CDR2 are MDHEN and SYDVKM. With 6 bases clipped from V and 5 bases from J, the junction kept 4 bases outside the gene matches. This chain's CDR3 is CASSLGQGYGYTF. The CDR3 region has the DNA TGTGCCAGCAGCTTAGGACAGGGGTATGGCTACACCTTC.

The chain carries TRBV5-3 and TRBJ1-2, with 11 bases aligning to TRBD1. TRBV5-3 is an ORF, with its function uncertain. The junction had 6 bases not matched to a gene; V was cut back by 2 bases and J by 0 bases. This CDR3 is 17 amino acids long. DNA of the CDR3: TGTGCCAGAAGCTTCCGGGACAGGGGGACGCCTAACTATGGCTACACCTTC. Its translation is CARSFRDRGTPNYGYTF.

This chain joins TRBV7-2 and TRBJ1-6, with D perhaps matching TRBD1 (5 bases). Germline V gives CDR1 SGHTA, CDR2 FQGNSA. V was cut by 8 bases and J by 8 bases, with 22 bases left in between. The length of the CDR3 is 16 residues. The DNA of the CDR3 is TGTGCCAGCCGCGACGCAAAGAGGGGAGGGGATTCACCCCTCCACTTT. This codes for CASRDAKRGGDSPLHF.

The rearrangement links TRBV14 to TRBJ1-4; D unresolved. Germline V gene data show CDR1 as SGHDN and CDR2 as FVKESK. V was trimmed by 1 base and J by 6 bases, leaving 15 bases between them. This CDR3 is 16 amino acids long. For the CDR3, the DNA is TGTGCCAGCAGCCAAGGGTTGGGCAGCACCTATGAAAAACTGTTTTTT. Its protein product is CASSQGLGSTYEKLFF. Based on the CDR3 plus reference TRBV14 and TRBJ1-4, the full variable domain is EAGVTQFPSHSVIEKGQTVTLRCDPISGHDNLYWYRRVMGKEIKFLLHFVKESKQDESGMPNNRFLAERTGGTYSTLKVQPAELEDSGVYFCASSQGLGSTYEKLFFGSGTQLSVL.

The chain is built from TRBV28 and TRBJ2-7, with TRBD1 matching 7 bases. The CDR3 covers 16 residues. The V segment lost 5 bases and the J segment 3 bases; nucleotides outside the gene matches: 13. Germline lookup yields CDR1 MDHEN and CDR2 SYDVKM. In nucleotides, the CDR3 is TGTGCCAGCAGTCCCCTCCCGCCAGGGGGTAACTACGAGCAGTACTTC. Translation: CASSPLPPGGNYEQYF.

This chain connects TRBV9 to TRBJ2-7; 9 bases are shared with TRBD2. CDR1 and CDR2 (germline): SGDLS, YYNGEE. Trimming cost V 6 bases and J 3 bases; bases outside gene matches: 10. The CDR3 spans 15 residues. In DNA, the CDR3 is TGTGCCAGCACCCCGGGGATAGCGGGGGTCTACGAGCAGTACTTC. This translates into CASTPGIAGVYEQYF.

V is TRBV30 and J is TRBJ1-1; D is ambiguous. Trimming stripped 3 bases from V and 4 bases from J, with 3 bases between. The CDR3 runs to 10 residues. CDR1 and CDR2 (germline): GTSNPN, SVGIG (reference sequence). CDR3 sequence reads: CAWRATEAFF. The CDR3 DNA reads TGTGCCTGGAGGGCCACTGAAGCTTTCTTT.

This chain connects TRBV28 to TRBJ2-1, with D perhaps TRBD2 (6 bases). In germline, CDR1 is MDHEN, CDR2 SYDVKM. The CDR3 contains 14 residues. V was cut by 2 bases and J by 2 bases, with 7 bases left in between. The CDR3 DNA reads TGTGCCAGCAGTTTAACGGGGGCCTACAATGAGCAGTTCTTC. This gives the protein CASSLTGAYNEQFF. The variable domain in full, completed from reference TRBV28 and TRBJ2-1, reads DVKVTQSSRYLVKRTGEKVFLECVQDMDHENMFWYRQDPGLGLRLIYFSYDVKMKEKGDIPEGYSVSREKKERFSLILESASTNQTSMYLCASSLTGAYNEQFFGPGTRLTVL.

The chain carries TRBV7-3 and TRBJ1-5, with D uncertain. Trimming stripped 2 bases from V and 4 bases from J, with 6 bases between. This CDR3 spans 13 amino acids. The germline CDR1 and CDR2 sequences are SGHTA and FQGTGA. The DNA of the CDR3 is TGTGCCAGCAGCTTACAAACAAATCAGCCCCAGCATTTT. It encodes CASSLQTNQPQHF.

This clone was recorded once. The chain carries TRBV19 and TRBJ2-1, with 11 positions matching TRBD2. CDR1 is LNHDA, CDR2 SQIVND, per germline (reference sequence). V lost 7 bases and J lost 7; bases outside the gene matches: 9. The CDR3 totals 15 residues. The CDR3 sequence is CASKVLAGGPNEQFF. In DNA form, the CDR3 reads TGTGCCAGTAAGGTCTTAGCGGGGGGGCCTAATGAGCAGTTCTTC.

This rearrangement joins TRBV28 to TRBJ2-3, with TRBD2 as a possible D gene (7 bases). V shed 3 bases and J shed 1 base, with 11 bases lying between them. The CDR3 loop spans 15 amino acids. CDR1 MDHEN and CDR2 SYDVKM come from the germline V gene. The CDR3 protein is CASSFGGARTDTQYF. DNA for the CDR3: TGTGCCAGCAGTTTTGGGGGGGCTCGCACAGATACGCAGTATTTT.

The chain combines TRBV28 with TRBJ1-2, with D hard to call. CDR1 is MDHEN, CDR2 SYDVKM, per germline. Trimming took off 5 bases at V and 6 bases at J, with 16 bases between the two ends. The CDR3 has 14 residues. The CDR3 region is CASSGFGYNDGYTF. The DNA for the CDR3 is TGTGCCAGCAGTGGTTTCGGGTACAACGATGGCTACACCTTC.

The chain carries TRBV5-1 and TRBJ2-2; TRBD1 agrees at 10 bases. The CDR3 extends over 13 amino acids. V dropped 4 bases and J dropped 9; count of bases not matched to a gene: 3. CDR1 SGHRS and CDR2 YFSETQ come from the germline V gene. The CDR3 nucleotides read TGCGCCAGCAGCCTGACAGGGGGCCGGGAGCTGTTTTTT. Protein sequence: CASSLTGGRELFF.

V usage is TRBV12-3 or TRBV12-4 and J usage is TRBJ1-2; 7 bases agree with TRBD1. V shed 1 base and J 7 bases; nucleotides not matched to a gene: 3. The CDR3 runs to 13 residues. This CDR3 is CASSLEPGGGYTF. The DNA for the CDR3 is TGTGCCAGCAGTTTAGAGCCAGGGGGTGGCTACACCTTC.

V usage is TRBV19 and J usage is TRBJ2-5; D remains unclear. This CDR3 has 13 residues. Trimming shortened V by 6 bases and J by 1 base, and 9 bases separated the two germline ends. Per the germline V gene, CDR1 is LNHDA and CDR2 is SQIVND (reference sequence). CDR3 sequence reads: CASRAGPQETQYF. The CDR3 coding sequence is TGTGCCAGTAGAGCAGGCCCCCAAGAGACCCAGTACTTC.

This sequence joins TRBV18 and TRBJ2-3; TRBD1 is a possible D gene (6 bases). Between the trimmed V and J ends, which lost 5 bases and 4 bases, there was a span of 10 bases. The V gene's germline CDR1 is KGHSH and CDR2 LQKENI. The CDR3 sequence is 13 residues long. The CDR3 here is CASSTYRADTQYF. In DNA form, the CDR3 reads TGTGCCAGCTCAACCTACAGGGCAGATACGCAGTATTTT. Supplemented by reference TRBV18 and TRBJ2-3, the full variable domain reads NAGVMQNPRHLVRRRGQEARLRCSPMKGHSHVYWYRQLPEEGLKFMVYLQKENIIDESGMPKERFSAEFPKEGPSILRIQQVVRGDSAAYFCASSTYRADTQYFGPGTRLTVL.

The CDR3 sequence: CATSDPEGAGGLIGRNNEQFF. The CDR3 region has the DNA TGTGCCACCAGTGATCCGGAGGGAGCCGGGGGACTCATAGGCAGAAACAATGAGCAGTTCTTC. The chain combines TRBV24-1 with TRBJ2-1; D may be TRBD2 (6 bases). Germline values: CDR1 KGHDR, CDR2 SFDVKD. The CDR3 length is 21 residues. V gave up 3 bases and J gave up 5 bases, with 31 bases separating them.

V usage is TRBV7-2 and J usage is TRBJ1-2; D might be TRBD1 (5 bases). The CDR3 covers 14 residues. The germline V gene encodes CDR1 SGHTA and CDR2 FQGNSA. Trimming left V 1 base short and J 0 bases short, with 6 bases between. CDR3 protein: CASSLGQPNYGYTF. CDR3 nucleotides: TGTGCCAGCAGCTTAGGACAGCCTAACTATGGCTACACCTTC.